The TCR beta chain described here comes from a study of blood T cell repertoires in COVID-19. The wider study: Samples of COVID-19 (acute and convalescent) were obtained from the United States, Italy and Spain. The analysed material was cDNA or gDNA that came from T cells, B-cell-depleted T cells, or PBMCs.

The CDR3 runs to 13 residues. Germline V gene lookup returns CDR1 LNHDA and CDR2 SQIVND (reference sequence). Trimming pared 2 bases from V and 10 bases from J, leaving 11 bases between. As handled by the study authors: Amplification from reference gene primers served as the basis for estimated nucleated cell counts. Measured with immunoSEQ multiplex PCR; TCRdb has only the in-frame clones, and not every one. V, J and clone size reflect that table, while D and trimming were determined from the DNA. The sample contains tens of thousands of clones, 70% to 90% of which appear only once. The TCR originated in a human donor in a cohort sampled during active COVID-19. The sequenced sample was peripheral blood. This chain connects TRBV19 to TRBJ1-4; possible D gene TRBD1, 5 bases. CDR3 amino acids: CASSISDRGKLFF. As DNA, the CDR3 is TGTGCCAGTAGTATATCGGATAGGGGAAAACTGTTTTTT.